Following are 8 T cell receptor beta chains from one sample sequenced in a study of blood T cell repertoires in COVID-19. TCRdb's copy holds only in-frame clones and misses some; the assay was immunoSEQ multiplex PCR. The table shows fewer than 250,000 clones, with 86% occurring only once. Sample: PBMCs or T cells enriched from blood (not recorded which). The receptors shown here come from a woman in her thirties or forties with acute COVID-19.

This clone was seen a handful of times. This sequence joins TRBV12-3 or TRBV12-4 and TRBJ1-3; D uncertain. This CDR3 has 12 residues. V lost 8 bases and J lost 0, with 5 bases in between. Written as DNA, the CDR3 is TGTGCCAGCGAGCCCTCTGGAAACACCATATATTTT. This translates into CASEPSGNTIYF.

This chain connects TRBV18 to TRBJ1-2; 7 nucleotides align to TRBD1. The V segment lost 0 bases and the J segment 7 bases; nucleotides outside the gene matches: 8. The germline V gene encodes CDR1 KGHSH and CDR2 LQKENI. The CDR3 has 15 residues. CDR3 bases: TGTGCCAGCTCACCACCCGAGGGGGCGCTTGGTGGCTACACCTTC. Protein sequence: CASSPPEGALGGYTF.

This clone has a single count. The rearrangement links TRBV30 to TRBJ2-7; 9 nucleotides agree with TRBD1. The CDR3 loop spans 14 amino acids. Per the germline V gene, CDR1 is GTSNPN and CDR2 is SVGIG (reference sequence). Germline trimming cut 4 bases from V and 6 bases from J; bases unmatched to any gene: 10. CDR3 loop: CAWTRTGQGGEQYF. DNA for the CDR3: TGTGCCTGGACTCGAACGGGACAGGGCGGCGAGCAGTACTTC.

The chain recombines TRBV6-4 with TRBJ2-1; TRBD2 matches 11 bases. CDR3 length: 18 residues. CDR1 is MRHNA, CDR2 SNTAGT, per germline. The V segment lost 3 bases and the J segment 6 bases; nucleotides outside the gene matches: 13. CDR3 nucleotides: TGTGCCAGCAGTGAAGGCTGGGCTAGCGGGAGGAAATTCAATGAGCAGTTCTTC. Residues: CASSEGWASGRKFNEQFF.

This chain connects TRBV9 to TRBJ2-3; 8 bases are shared with TRBD1. This CDR3 contains 15 residues. Germline CDR1 is SGDLS and CDR2 is YYNGEE. With 4 bases clipped from V and 5 bases from J, the junction kept 9 bases outside the gene matches. Here the CDR3 DNA reads TGTGCCAGCAGCCTCCAGGGGGCGCGGGGAGATACGCAGTATTTT. Translation gives CASSLQGARGDTQYF.

The gene calls are TRBV24-1 and TRBJ2-2; tentative D call: TRBD1 (6 bases). CDR3 length equals 17 residues. Germline V gene data show CDR1 as KGHDR and CDR2 as SFDVKD. V was clipped by 5 bases and J by 2 bases, with 17 bases between them. CDR3 loop: CATSGVNRELNTGELFF. CDR3 sequence (DNA): TGTGCCACCAGTGGAGTAAACAGGGAGCTTAACACCGGGGAGCTGTTTTTT.

The V call is TRBV27, the J call TRBJ1-5; maybe TRBD1 (6 bases). The CDR3 length is 12 residues. Trimming cost V 3 bases and J 7 bases, with 7 bases left between them. CDR1 and CDR2 from the germline V gene are MNHEY and SMNVEV (reference sequence). The CDR3 loop is CASSFGGQPQHF. DNA of the CDR3: TGTGCCAGCAGTTTTGGGGGCCAGCCCCAGCATTTT.

The J gene is TRBJ1-6, the V gene TRBV6-6; 8 bases are shared with TRBD1. Germline V gene sequence: CDR1 MNHNY, CDR2 SVGAGI (reference sequence). The CDR3 is 17 amino acids. V shed 5 bases and J 10 bases; nucleotides not matched to a gene: 16. The CDR3 sequence is CASSPAQYRGARSPLHF. CDR3 in DNA: TGTGCCAGCAGTCCCGCTCAATACAGGGGGGCTAGGTCACCCCTCCACTTT.